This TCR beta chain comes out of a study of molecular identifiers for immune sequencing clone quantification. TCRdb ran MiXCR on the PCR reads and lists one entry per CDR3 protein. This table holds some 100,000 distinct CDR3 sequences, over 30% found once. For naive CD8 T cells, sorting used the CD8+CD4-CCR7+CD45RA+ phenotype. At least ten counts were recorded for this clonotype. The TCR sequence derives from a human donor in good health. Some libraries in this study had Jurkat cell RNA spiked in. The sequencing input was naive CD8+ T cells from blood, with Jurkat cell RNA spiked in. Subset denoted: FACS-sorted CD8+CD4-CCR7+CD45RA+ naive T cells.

CDR3 DNA: TGTGCCAGTGGACAGGGGTATTCAGATACGCAGTATTTT. Translating gives CASGQGYSDTQYF. The chain joins TRBV2 to TRBJ2-3, with 9 bases aligning to TRBD1. This CDR3 has 13 residues. Trimming at V came to 9 bases and at J to 4 bases, leaving 5 bases not matched to a gene. CDR1 is SNHLY and CDR2 is FYNNEI in the germline V gene.